This T cell receptor (beta chain) was profiled in a study of cytomegalovirus exposure and HLA in healthy donors. Study in general: From HLA-typed donors, an early data release held around 80 million unique TCRs. General study points: It has been reported that TCR beta sequences accurately predicted the HLA-A and HLA-B alleles of most subjects. A few chains tied to CMV proved CMV antigen-specific in vitro. Common viral pathogens (according to a later analysis) appeared linked to several of the most significant clusters.

With respect to this clone: Antigen: not known.

It was with 60 Vbeta and 13 Jbeta primers that the PCR ran. Measured with immunoSEQ multiplex PCR; TCRdb has only the in-frame clones, and not every one. The repertoire consists of 150,000 to 200,000 clones, with about 72% occurring once and the leading ten covering more than 1.4%. Sequencing was done on a sample of PBMCs. This receptor was obtained from a male donor in good health and CMV-seronegative.

The DNA for the CDR3 is TGTGCCAGCAGCGTGGGGACTAGCGGGAGGCCGGCAGATACGCAGTATTTT. Its translation is CASSVGTSGRPADTQYF. The chain couples TRBV5-6 to TRBJ2-3; the match to TRBD2 covers 15 bases. V gave up 4 bases and J gave up 4 bases; unmatched junction bases: 7. The CDR3 contains 17 residues. Germline CDR1 SGHDT, CDR2 YYEEEE.